In this sample, the clone carrying this T cell receptor (beta chain) turned up many times. No antigen is known for it. The source of the sample is a study of breast tumors, draining lymph nodes, adjacent tissues. Study results and limitations: Tumor repertoires ranked between lymph nodes and nontumor tissue in diversity, with V and J gene preferences.

TCRdb ran MiXCR on the multiplex PCR reads and lists one entry per CDR3 protein. The sample shows roughly 260,000 distinct CDR3 sequences, about 30% of them seen only once. CDR3 length equals 12 residues. Trimming took off 11 bases at V and 9 bases at J, with 20 bases between the two ends. CDR1 is SNHLY, CDR2 FYNNEI, per germline. The lymph nodes were axillary draining lymph nodes from breast cancer patients. The gene calls are TRBV2 and TRBJ2-7; tentatively, D is TRBD1 or TRBD2 (5 bases each). This receptor was obtained from a female donor with breast cancer. Some clones in this sample may be carry-over from other donors' samples. The specimen was axillary lymph node tissue. The chain's CDR3 is CAPGSVSGGQYF. The CDR3, as DNA: TGTGCCCCAGGGAGCGTGTCGGGTGGGCAGTACTTC.